These 23 T cell receptor beta chains were sequenced from one sample in a study of read filtering for tumor transcriptome and immune sequencing. Molecular barcoded adaptors covering alpha/delta and beta/gamma chains were used on roughly 400 ng RNA. TCRdb used MiXCR to reprocess the reads, holding one entry per CDR3 protein. This sample has over 50,000 distinct CDR3 sequences; approximately 15% occur once, and the top ten carry approximately 47%. Sequenced input: a population of CD138-negative cells sorted from bone marrow. These receptors were collected from a donor aged 40 or older with multiple myeloma.

This clonotype has just a few counts. A much bigger clone sits one base away, suggesting this may be a read error. The chain recombines TRBV20-1 with TRBJ1-1; tentatively, D is TRBD1 (6 bases). The V gene's germline CDR1 is DFQATT and CDR2 SNEGSKA (reference sequence). The CDR3 extends over 14 amino acids. The CDR3 coding sequence is TGCAGTGCTAGAGATGGGCGGAGGGACACTGTAGCTTTCTTT. Protein product: CSARDGRRDTVAFF.

In its sample, this clonotype was seen many times. V gene TRBV29-1 combines with J gene TRBJ2-7; no definite D call. There are 11 residues in the CDR3. Trimming left V 6 bases short and J 3 bases short, with 9 bases between. Germline lookup yields CDR1 SQVTM and CDR2 ANQGSEA. The CDR3 region has the DNA TGCAGCGTGGCGGTCGTCTACGAGCAGTACTTC. Protein: CSVAVVYEQYF.

This clonotype occurred a few times. At one of its ends the junction is not consistent with the germline gene, which may arise from a read error. This chain connects TRBV29-1 to TRBJ1-1; D is unresolved. Germline V gene data show CDR1 as SQVTM and CDR2 as ANQGSEA. The CDR3 totals 13 residues. The DNA of the CDR3 is TGCAGTGTTGAAGATCAGCCGGGAAGCGAAGCTTTCTTT. This codes for CSVEDQPGSEAFF.

Ten or more counts support this clonotype. The genes are TRBV7-9 and TRBJ2-3; 11 bases map to TRBD2. After removal of 4 bases from V and 5 bases from J, the junction contained 5 bases not matched to a gene. CDR1 SEHNR and CDR2 FQNEAQ come from the germline V gene (reference sequence). The CDR3 length is 15 residues. In nucleotides, the CDR3 is TGTGCCAGCAGCTCACCTAGCGGGAGGCAAGATACGCAGTATTTT. Its protein is CASSSPSGRQDTQYF.

This clonotype showed up just a few times. The V gene is TRBV19, the J gene TRBJ2-2; 11 nucleotides match TRBD1. The ends lost 7 bases at V and 4 bases at J; junction bases unmatched: 5. Looked up from germline, CDR1 is LNHDA and CDR2 is SQIVND (reference sequence). This CDR3 has 15 residues. The CDR3 reads CASMIGTGGTGELFF. CDR3 nucleotides: TGTGCCAGTATGATTGGGACAGGGGGCACCGGGGAGCTGTTTTTT.

Details on this clonotype: A much larger clone differs by one base, so this may be a read error. V and J are TRBV12-3 or TRBV12-4 and TRBJ2-1; 10 bases are shared with TRBD2. The CDR3 consists of 14 residues. V lost 6 bases to trimming and J lost 7 bases; unmatched junction nucleotides: 6. The CDR3 loop is CASSLGLAYNEQFF. CDR3 in DNA: TGTGCCAGCAGCCTGGGACTAGCGTATAATGAGCAGTTCTTC.

This clonotype was recorded at least ten times. The chain links TRBV11-3 to TRBJ2-1; TRBD2 agrees at 9 bases. The CDR3 contains 17 residues. The ends lost 1 base at V and 2 bases at J; junction bases unmatched: 6. Per germline, CDR1 SGHNT and CDR2 YENEEA. Written as DNA, the CDR3 is TGTGCCAGCAGCTTAGGGGCTGGCGGGAGGGCCTACAATGAGCAGTTCTTC. Protein product: CASSLGAGGRAYNEQFF.

The chain employs TRBV19 and TRBJ2-1; a weak D match, TRBD2 (5 bases). Trimming pared 1 base from V and 0 bases from J, leaving 10 bases between. Germline-derived CDR1 and CDR2 are LNHDA and SQIVND (reference sequence). The CDR3 has 16 residues. CDR3 nucleotide sequence: TGTGCCAGTAGTATAGGCGGGCTAAGCTCCTACAATGAGCAGTTCTTC. As protein: CASSIGGLSSYNEQFF.

This clonotype has only a few counts. V gene TRBV6-2 or TRBV6-3 combines with J gene TRBJ2-1, with 7 bases identical to TRBD2. V lost 7 bases and J lost 3; bases outside the gene matches: 9. The germline gives CDR1 MNHEY, CDR2 SVGEGT. This CDR3 contains 15 residues. The CDR3 loop is CASNSGGRNYNEQFF. The CDR3 DNA sequence: TGTGCCAGCAACTCCGGGGGGAGGAACTACAATGAGCAGTTCTTC.

This sequence joins TRBV12-3 or TRBV12-4 and TRBJ2-1, with 7 nucleotides matching TRBD2. The CDR3 consists of 15 residues. The trim removed 5 bases at V and 0 bases at J, leaving 4 bases unmatched. The DNA of the CDR3 is TGTGCCAGCAGTACTAGCGTAAGCTCCTACAATGAGCAGTTCTTC. Amino acid sequence: CASSTSVSSYNEQFF.

This clonotype was picked up many times. V usage is TRBV3-1 and J usage is TRBJ2-7, with a weak D call TRBD2 (6 bases). Germline CDR1 and CDR2: LGHDT and YNNKEL (reference sequence). The CDR3 totals 16 residues. Trimming stripped 5 bases from V and 2 bases from J, with 19 bases between. CDR3 DNA sequence: TGTGCCAGCAGCTTTCGGTCCGGAGGGGCCACCTACGAGCAGTACTTC. It translates to CASSFRSGGATYEQYF.

This clonotype appeared many times. This chain uses TRBV7-3 with TRBJ2-3; D unresolved. Trimming took 0 bases from V and 6 from J, leaving 10 bases between them. This CDR3 is built from 14 residues. CDR1 SGHTA and CDR2 FQGTGA come from the germline V gene. The CDR3 bases are TGTGCCAGCAGCTTAACGGCCCCGCCGGATACGCAGTATTTT. Translating gives CASSLTAPPDTQYF.

There are many counts of this clonotype. The V call is TRBV7-9, the J call TRBJ2-7; D gene unclear. The germline CDR1 and CDR2 sequences are SEHNR and FQNEAQ (reference sequence). Trimming took off 2 bases at V and 0 bases at J, with 8 bases between the two ends. There are 14 residues in the CDR3. The CDR3 bases are TGTGCCAGCAGCTTAAGCCGAAGCTCCTACGAGCAGTACTTC. This encodes CASSLSRSSYEQYF.

This clonotype came up many times. V gene TRBV7-2 combines with J gene TRBJ2-1; D remains unclear. V was clipped by 3 bases and J by 0 bases, with 3 bases between them. Per the germline V gene, CDR1 is SGHTA and CDR2 is FQGNSA. CDR3 length equals 13 residues. The DNA of the CDR3 is TGTGCCAGCAGCTTCTACTCCTACAATGAGCAGTTCTTC. Protein: CASSFYSYNEQFF.

The chain joins TRBV2 to TRBJ1-2; D might be TRBD1 (6 bases). CDR3 size: 12 residues. Trimming took off 9 bases at V and 4 bases at J, with 12 bases between the two ends. Germline V lookup: CDR1 SNHLY, CDR2 FYNNEI. The CDR3 nucleotides read TGTGCCAGAAACAGGGAAAGCTATGGCTACACCTTC. Translating it yields CARNRESYGYTF.

This clonotype was observed many times. This chain uses TRBV24-1 with TRBJ1-1; no clear D gene. The CDR3 runs 12 residues. Germline V CDR1 and CDR2: KGHDR, SFDVKD. V lost 10 bases and J lost 1, with 9 bases in between. The CDR3 loop is CATQRGNTEAFF. CDR3 sequence (DNA): TGTGCCACTCAGCGGGGGAACACTGAAGCTTTCTTT.

In this sample, this clonotype turned up many times. The chain combines TRBV29-1 with TRBJ2-3; tentative D call: TRBD2 (5 bases). V was cut by 3 bases and J by 3 bases, with 13 bases left in between. From germline, CDR1 is SQVTM and CDR2 ANQGSEA. This CDR3 is 14 amino acids long. CDR3 sequence: CSVEERIPTDTQYF. In DNA form, the CDR3 reads TGCAGCGTTGAGGAGCGGATACCGACAGATACGCAGTATTTT.

This clonotype was observed a few times. The genes are TRBV7-9 and TRBJ1-2, with 12 bases fitting TRBD1. Unmatched junction bases numbered 11, after V lost 5 bases and J lost 4 bases. CDR1 and CDR2 (germline): SEHNR, FQNEAQ (reference sequence). This CDR3 comprises 17 residues. The DNA for the CDR3 is TGTGCCAGCAGCCATCCAACCGGGACAGGGGGCTCCTATGGCTACACCTTC. This codes for CASSHPTGTGGSYGYTF.

A word on this clonotype: The junction does not match germline at one end; this may be a read error. This chain joins TRBV5-1 and TRBJ2-5; D could derive from TRBD1 or TRBD2 (5 bases each). The CDR3 is 15 amino acids. CDR1 and CDR2 (germline): SGHRS, YFSETQ. The CDR3 DNA sequence: TGCGCCAGCAGCTTATCTGGGGGAGACCAAGAGGCCCAGTACTTC. This sequence encodes CASSLSGGDQEAQYF.

This clonotype was seen ten or more times. The rearrangement links TRBV9 to TRBJ1-5; D is ambiguous. The CDR3 length is 12 residues. From germline, CDR1 is SGDLS and CDR2 YYNGEE. V lost 4 bases and J lost 2, with 4 bases in between. The CDR3 DNA reads TGTGCCAGCAGCAGGGGCAATCAGCCCCAGCATTTT. This codes for CASSRGNQPQHF.

This clonotype was observed at least ten times. The chain couples TRBV4-3 to TRBJ2-6; 11 bases align to TRBD2. CDR1 LGHNA and CDR2 YSLEER come from the germline V gene. The CDR3 is made up of 19 amino acids. V shed 4 bases and J 0 bases; nucleotides not matched to a gene: 8. CDR3 region: CASSPGVAGGSSGANVLTF. The CDR3 DNA is TGCGCCAGCAGCCCCGGGGTAGCGGGAGGGAGCTCTGGGGCCAACGTCCTGACTTTC.

This clonotype was recorded many times. The V gene is TRBV29-1, the J gene TRBJ2-1, with 10 bases that match TRBD2. CDR1 is SQVTM and CDR2 is ANQGSEA in the germline V gene. The CDR3 length is 16 residues. The V segment lost 7 bases and the J segment 0 bases; nucleotides outside the gene matches: 9. The DNA for the CDR3 is TGCAGCGCCAGACTAGCGGGCGACCTCTCCTACAATGAGCAGTTCTTC. Its protein is CSARLAGDLSYNEQFF.

V usage is TRBV29-1 and J usage is TRBJ1-1; D gene unclear. Germline CDR1 and CDR2: SQVTM and ANQGSEA. Between the trimmed V and J ends, which lost 4 bases and 3 bases, there was a span of 6 bases. The CDR3 length is 11 residues. The CDR3 sequence is CSVVSDTEAFF. CDR3 coding DNA: TGCAGCGTTGTCTCAGACACTGAAGCTTTCTTT. Full variable domain (rest looked up from reference TRBV29-1 and TRBJ1-1): SAVISQKPSRDICQRGTSLTIQCQVDSQVTMMFWYRQQPGQSLTLIATANQGSEATYESGFVIDKFPISRPNLTFSTLTVSNMSPEDSSIYLCSVVSDTEAFFGQGTRLTVV.